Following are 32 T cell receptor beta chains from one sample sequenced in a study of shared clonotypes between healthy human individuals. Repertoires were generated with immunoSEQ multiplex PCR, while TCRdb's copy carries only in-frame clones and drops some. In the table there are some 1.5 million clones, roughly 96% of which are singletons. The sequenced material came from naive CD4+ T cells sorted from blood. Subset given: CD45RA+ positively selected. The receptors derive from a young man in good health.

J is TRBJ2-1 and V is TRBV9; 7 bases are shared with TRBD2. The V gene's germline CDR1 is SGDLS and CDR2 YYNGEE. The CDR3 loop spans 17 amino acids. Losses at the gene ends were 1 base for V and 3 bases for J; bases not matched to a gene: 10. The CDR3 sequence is CASSVMIGGVNYNEQFF. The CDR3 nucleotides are TGTGCCAGCAGCGTAATGATTGGGGGGGTAAACTACAATGAGCAGTTCTTC.

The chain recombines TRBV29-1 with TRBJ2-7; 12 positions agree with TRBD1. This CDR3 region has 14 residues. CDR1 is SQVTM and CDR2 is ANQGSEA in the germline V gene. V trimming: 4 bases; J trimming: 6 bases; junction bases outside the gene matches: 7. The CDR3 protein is CSVGPGTGGSEQYF. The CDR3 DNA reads TGCAGCGTTGGACCCGGGACAGGGGGCAGCGAGCAGTACTTC.

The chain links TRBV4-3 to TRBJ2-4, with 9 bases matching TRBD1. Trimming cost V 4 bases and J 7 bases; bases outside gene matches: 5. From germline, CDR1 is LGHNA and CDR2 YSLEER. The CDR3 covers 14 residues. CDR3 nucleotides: TGCGCCAGCAGCCGGGACAGGGCTACGAACATTCAGTACTTC. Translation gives CASSRDRATNIQYF.

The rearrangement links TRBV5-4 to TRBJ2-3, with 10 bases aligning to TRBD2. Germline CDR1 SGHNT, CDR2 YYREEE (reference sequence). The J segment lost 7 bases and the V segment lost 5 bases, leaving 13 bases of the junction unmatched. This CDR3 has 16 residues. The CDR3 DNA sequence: TGTGCCAGCAGTCCCCTTCTAGCGGGAGAGAGGAATACGCAGTATTTT. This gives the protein CASSPLLAGERNTQYF.

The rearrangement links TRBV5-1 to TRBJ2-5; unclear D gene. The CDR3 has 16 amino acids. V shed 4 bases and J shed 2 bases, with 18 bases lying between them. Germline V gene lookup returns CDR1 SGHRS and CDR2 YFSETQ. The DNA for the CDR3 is TGCGCCAGCAGCCCGCCGCTGTCGGGCAGTCAAGAGACCCAGTACTTC. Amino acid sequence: CASSPPLSGSQETQYF.

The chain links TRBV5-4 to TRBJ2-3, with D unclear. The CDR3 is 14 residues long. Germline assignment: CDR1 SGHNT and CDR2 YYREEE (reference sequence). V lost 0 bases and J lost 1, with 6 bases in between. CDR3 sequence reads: CASSLAYGTDTQYF. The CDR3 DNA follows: TGTGCCAGCAGCTTGGCCTACGGCACAGATACGCAGTATTTT.

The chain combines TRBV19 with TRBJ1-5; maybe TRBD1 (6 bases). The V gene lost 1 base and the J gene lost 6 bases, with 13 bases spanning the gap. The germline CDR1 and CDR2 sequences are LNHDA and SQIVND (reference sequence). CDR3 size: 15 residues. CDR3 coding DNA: TGTGCCAGTAGTATAGGAGGGGGGCTGGGTCAGCCCCAGCATTTT. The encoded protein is CASSIGGGLGQPQHF.

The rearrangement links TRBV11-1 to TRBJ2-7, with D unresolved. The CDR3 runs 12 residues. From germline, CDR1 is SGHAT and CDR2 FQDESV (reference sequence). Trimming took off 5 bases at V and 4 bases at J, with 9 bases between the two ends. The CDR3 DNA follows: TGTGCCAGCAGCCCAGCAGGTTACGAGCAGTACTTC. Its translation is CASSPAGYEQYF.

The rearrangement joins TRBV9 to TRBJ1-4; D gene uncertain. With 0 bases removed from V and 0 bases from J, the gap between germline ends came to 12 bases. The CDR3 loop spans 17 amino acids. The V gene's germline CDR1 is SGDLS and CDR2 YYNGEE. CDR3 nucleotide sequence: TGTGCCAGCAGCGTAGCCCCAGCCGGAACAACTAATGAAAAACTGTTTTTT. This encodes CASSVAPAGTTNEKLFF. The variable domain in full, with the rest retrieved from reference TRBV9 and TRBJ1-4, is DSGVTQTPKHLITATGQRVTLRCSPRSGDLSVYWYQQSLDQGLQFLIQYYNGEERAKGNILERFSAQQFPDLHSELNLSSLELGDSALYFCASSVAPAGTTNEKLFFGSGTQLSVL.

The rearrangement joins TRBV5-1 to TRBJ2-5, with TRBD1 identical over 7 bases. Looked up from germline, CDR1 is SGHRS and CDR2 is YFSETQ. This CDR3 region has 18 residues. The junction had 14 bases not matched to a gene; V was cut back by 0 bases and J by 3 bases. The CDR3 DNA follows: TGCGCCAGCAGCTTGGAAGGTGTACCTTTAGGGGGCGAAGAGACCCAGTACTTC. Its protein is CASSLEGVPLGGEETQYF.

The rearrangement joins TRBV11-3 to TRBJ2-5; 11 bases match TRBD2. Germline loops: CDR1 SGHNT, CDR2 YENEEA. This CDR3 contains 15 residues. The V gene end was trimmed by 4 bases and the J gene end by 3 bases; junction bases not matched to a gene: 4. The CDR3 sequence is CASSSSLAGEETQYF. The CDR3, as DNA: TGTGCCAGCAGCTCCTCACTAGCGGGAGAAGAGACCCAGTACTTC.

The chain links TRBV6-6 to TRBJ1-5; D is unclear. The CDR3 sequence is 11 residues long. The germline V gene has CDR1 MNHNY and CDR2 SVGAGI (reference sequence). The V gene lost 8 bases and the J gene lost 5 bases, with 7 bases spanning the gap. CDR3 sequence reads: CASGNDQPQHF. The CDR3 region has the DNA TGTGCCAGCGGAAACGATCAGCCCCAGCATTTT.

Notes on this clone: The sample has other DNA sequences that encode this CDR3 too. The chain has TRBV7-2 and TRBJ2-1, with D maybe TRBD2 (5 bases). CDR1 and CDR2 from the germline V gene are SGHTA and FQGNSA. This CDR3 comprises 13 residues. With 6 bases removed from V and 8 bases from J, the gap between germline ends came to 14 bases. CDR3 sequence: CASRIPSSDEQFF. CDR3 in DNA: TGTGCCAGCAGAATTCCTAGCTCCGATGAGCAGTTCTTC. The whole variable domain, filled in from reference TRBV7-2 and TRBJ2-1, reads GAGVSQSPSNKVTEKGKDVELRCDPISGHTALYWYRQSLGQGLEFLIYFQGNSAPDKSGLPSDRFSAERTGGSVSTLTIQRTQQEDSAVYLCASRIPSSDEQFFGPGTRLTVL.

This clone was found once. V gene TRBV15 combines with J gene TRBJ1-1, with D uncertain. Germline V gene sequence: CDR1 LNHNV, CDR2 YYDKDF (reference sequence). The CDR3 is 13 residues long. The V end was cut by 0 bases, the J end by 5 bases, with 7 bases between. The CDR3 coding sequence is TGTGCCACCAGCAGAGATCTCCGGACTGAAGCTTTCTTT. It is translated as CATSRDLRTEAFF.

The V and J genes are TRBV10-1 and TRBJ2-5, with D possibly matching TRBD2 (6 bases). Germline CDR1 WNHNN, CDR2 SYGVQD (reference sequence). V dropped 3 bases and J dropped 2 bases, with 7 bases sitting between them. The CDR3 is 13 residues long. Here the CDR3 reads CASSEGLQETQYF. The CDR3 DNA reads TGCGCCAGCAGTGAAGGACTACAAGAGACCCAGTACTTC.

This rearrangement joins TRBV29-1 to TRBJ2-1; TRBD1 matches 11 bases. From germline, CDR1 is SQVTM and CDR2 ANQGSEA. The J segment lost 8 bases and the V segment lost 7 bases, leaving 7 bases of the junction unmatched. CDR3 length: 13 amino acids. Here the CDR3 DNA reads TGCAGCGCCCGGACAGGGGGCTGGGATGAGCAGTTCTTC. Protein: CSARTGGWDEQFF.

The DNA for the CDR3 is TGTGCCAGCAGTAGATTACTAGAGAGCAATGAGCAGTTCTTC. Translated, it gives CASSRLLESNEQFF. The rearrangement joins TRBV6-6 to TRBJ2-1; TRBD2 is a possible D gene (5 bases). This CDR3 region has 14 residues. Trimming cost V 5 bases and J 6 bases, with 14 bases left between them. From germline, CDR1 is MNHNY and CDR2 SVGAGI (reference sequence).

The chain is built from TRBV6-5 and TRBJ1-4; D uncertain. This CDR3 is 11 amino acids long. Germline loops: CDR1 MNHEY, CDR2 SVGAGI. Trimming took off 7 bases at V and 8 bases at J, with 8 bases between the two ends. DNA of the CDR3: TGTGCCAGCACCAATGGCGAAAAACTGTTTTTT. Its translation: CASTNGEKLFF.

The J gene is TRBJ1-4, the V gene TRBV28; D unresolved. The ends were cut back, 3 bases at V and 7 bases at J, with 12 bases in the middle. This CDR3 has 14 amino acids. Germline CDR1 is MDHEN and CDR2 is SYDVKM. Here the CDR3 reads CASSLVGYGEKLFF. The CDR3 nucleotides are TGTGCCAGCAGTTTGGTGGGGTACGGTGAAAAACTGTTTTTT.

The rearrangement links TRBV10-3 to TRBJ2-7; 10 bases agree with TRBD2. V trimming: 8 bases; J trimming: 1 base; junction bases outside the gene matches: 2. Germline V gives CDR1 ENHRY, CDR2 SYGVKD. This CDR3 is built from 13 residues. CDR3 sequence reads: CAIGLAESYEQYF. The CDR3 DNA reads TGTGCCATCGGACTAGCGGAGTCCTACGAGCAGTACTTC.

CDR3 nucleotide sequence: TGTGCCATCAGTGTGGCTCGACGAAACACAGATACGCAGTATTTT. Residues: CAISVARRNTDTQYF. The gene calls are TRBV10-3 and TRBJ2-3; D is unresolved. CDR3 length: 15 amino acids. V lost 4 bases, J lost 2 bases, and 13 bases lay in between. From germline, CDR1 is ENHRY and CDR2 SYGVKD.

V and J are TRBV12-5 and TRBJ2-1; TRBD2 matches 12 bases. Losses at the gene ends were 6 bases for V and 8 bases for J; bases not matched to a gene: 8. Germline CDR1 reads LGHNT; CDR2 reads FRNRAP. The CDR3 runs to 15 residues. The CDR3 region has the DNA TGTGCTAGTGGGAAGACTAGCGGGAGTTGGTATGAGCAGTTCTTC. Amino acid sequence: CASGKTSGSWYEQFF.

The CDR3 reads CASSYDRDQPQHF. CDR3 nucleotides: TGTGCCAGCAGCTACGACAGGGATCAGCCCCAGCATTTT. The V gene is TRBV5-6, the J gene TRBJ1-5; 7 bases line up with TRBD1. The CDR3 runs 13 residues. Germline CDR1 reads SGHDT; CDR2 reads YYEEEE. V was clipped by 3 bases and J by 5 bases; unmatched bases: 2. Together with reference TRBV5-6 and TRBJ1-5, the CDR3 gives the full variable domain: DAGVTQSPTHLIKTRGQQVTLRCSPKSGHDTVSWYQQALGQGPQFIFQYYEEEERQRGNFPDRFSGHQFPNYSSELNVNALLLGDSALYLCASSYDRDQPQHFGDGTRLSIL.

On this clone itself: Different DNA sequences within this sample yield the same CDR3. This CDR3 is CASSFSGLAYEQYF. CDR3 in DNA: TGTGCCAGCAGTTTCTCGGGACTAGCCTACGAGCAGTACTTC. The genes are TRBV27 and TRBJ2-7; 8 bases line up with TRBD2. The CDR3 runs to 14 residues. J gave up 2 bases and V 3 bases, and 3 bases lay outside the gene matches. Germline V gene data show CDR1 as MNHEY and CDR2 as SMNVEV (reference sequence).

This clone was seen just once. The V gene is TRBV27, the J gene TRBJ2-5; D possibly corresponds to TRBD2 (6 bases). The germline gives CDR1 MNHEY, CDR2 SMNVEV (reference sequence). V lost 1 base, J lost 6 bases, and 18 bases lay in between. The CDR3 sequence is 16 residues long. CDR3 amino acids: CASSLYPGVSGQTQYF. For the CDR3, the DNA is TGTGCCAGCAGTTTATATCCGGGAGTGTCCGGTCAGACCCAGTACTTC.

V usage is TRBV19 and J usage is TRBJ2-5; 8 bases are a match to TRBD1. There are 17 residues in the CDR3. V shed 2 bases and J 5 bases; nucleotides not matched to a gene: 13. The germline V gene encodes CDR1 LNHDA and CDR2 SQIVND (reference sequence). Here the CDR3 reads CASSISVDRDRLETQYF. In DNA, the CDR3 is TGTGCCAGTAGTATATCTGTGGACAGGGACCGCTTGGAGACCCAGTACTTC.

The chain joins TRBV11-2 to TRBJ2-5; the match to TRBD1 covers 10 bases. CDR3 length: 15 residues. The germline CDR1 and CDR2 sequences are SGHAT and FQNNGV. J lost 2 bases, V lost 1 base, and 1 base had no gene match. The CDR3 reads CASSLGDRGQETQYF. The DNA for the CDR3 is TGTGCCAGCAGCTTAGGGGACAGGGGACAAGAGACCCAGTACTTC.

CDR3 in DNA: TGTGCCAGCAGCTTAGGGGGACTAGCTTTCAGCGAGCAGTACTTC. Residues: CASSLGGLAFSEQYF. The chain combines TRBV11-1 with TRBJ2-7; 9 positions match TRBD2. After removal of 1 base from V and 6 bases from J, the junction contained 7 bases not matched to a gene. This CDR3 spans 15 amino acids. CDR1 is SGHAT and CDR2 is FQDESV in the germline V gene (reference sequence).

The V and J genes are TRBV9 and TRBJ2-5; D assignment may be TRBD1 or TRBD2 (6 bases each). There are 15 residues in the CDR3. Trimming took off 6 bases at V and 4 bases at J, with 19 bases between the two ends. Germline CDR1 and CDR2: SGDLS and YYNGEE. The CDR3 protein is CASTSRAGHGETQYF. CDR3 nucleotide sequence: TGTGCCAGCACCTCCCGGGCGGGACATGGAGAGACCCAGTACTTC. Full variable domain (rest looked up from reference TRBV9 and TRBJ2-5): DSGVTQTPKHLITATGQRVTLRCSPRSGDLSVYWYQQSLDQGLQFLIQYYNGEERAKGNILERFSAQQFPDLHSELNLSSLELGDSALYFCASTSRAGHGETQYFGPGTRLLVL.

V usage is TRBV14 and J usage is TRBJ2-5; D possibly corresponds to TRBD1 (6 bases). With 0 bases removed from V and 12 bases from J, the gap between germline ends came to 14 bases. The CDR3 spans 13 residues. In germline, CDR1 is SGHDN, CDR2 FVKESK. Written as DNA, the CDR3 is TGTGCCAGCAGCCAAGATCTCGGGGACATTGAGTACTTC. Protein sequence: CASSQDLGDIEYF.

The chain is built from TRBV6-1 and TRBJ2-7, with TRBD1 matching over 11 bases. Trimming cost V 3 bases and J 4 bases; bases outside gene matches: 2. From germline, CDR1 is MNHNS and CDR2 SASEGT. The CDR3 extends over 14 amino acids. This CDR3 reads CASSEDRGHYEQYF. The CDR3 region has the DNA TGTGCCAGCAGTGAGGACAGGGGGCATTACGAGCAGTACTTC.

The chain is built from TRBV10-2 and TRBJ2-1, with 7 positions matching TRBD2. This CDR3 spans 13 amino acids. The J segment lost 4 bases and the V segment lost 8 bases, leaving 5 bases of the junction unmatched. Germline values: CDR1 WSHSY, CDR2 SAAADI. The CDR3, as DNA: TGCGCCAGCGCAAGCGGGATTTACAATGAGCAGTTCTTC. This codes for CASASGIYNEQFF.